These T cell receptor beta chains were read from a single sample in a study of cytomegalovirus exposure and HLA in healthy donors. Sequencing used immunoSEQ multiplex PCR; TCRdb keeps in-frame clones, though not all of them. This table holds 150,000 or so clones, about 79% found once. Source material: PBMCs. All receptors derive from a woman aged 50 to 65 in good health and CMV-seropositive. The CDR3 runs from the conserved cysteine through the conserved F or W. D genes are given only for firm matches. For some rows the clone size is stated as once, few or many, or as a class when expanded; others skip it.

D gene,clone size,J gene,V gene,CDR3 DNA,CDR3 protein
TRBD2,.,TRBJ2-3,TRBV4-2,TGTGCCAGCAGCCAAGATAGGGCGGGAGGGCCCACAGATACGCAGTATTTT,CASSQDRAGGPTDTQYF
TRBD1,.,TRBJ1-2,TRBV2,TGTGCCAGCAGTGAGCCAGACAGGGTTGGCTACACCTTC,CASSEPDRVGYTF
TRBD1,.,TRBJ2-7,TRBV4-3,TGCGCCAGCAGCCCGGACAGGGGGTCCTACGAGCAGTACTTC,CASSPDRGSYEQYF
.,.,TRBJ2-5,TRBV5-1,TGCGCCAGCAGCTTGGAAGGGGAAGAGACCCAGTACTTC,CASSLEGEETQYF
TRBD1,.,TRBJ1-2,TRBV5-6,TGTGCCAGCAGCCCAGGGGGGCTTGGCTATGGCTACACCTTC,CASSPGGLGYGYTF
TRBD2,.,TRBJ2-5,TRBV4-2,TGTGCCAGCAGCCTCCGGACTAGACAAGAGACCCAGTACTTC,CASSLRTRQETQYF
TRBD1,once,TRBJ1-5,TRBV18,TGTGCCAGCTCACCACCCGGGGGGACAGGGGCAAATCAGCCCCAGCATTTT,CASSPPGGTGANQPQHF
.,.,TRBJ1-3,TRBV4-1,TGCGCCAGCAGCCAAGACGGAGGGGTTGGAAACACCATATATTTT,CASSQDGGVGNTIYF
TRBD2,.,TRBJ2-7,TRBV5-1,TGCGCCAGCAGCTTGGCCGGGACTAGCGGGGGGCTGGAGCAGTACTTC,CASSLAGTSGGLEQYF
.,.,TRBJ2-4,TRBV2,TGTGCCAGCAGTGGTAGGCAGGGGCAAAACATTCAGTACTTC,CASSGRQGQNIQYF